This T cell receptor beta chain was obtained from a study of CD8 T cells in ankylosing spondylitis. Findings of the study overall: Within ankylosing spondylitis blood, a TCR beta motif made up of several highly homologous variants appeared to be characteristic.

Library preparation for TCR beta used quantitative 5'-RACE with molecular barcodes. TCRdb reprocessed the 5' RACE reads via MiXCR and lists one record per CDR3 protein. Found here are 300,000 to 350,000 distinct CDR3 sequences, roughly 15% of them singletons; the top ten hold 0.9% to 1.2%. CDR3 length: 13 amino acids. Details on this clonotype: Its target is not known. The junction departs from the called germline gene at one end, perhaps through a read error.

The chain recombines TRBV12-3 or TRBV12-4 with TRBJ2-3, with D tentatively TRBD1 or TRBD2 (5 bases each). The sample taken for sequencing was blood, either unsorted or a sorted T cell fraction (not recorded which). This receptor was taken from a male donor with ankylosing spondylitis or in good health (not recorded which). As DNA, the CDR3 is TGTGCCAGCAGGGATGGGACCCCCGATAAGCAGTATTTT. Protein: CASRDGTPDKQYF.